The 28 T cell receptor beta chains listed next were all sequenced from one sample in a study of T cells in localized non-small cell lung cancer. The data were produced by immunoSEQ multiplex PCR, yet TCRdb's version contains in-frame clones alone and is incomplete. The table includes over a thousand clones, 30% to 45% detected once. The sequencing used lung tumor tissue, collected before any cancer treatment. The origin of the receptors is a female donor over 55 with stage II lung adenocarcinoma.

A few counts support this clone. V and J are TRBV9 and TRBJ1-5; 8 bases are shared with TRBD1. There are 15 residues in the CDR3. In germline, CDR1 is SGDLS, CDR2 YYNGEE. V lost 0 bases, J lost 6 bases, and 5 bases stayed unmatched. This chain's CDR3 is CASSVGQGRGQPQHF. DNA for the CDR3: TGTGCCAGCAGCGTAGGACAGGGGAGGGGTCAGCCCCAGCATTTT.

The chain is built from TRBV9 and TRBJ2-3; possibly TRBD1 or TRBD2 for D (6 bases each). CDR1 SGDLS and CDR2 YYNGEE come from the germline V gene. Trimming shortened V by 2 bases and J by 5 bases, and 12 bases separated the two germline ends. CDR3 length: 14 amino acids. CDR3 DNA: TGTGCCAGCAGCGTTGGGGGGCAAGGAGATACGCAGTATTTT. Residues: CASSVGGQGDTQYF. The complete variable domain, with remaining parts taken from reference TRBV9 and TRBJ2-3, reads DSGVTQTPKHLITATGQRVTLRCSPRSGDLSVYWYQQSLDQGLQFLIQYYNGEERAKGNILERFSAQQFPDLHSELNLSSLELGDSALYFCASSVGGQGDTQYFGPGTRLTVL.

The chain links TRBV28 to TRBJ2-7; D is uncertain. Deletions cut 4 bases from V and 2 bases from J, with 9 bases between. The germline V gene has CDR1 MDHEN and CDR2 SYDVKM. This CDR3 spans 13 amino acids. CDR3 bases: TGTGCCAGCAGTTACGCTCTCCCCTACGAGCAGTACTTC. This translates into CASSYALPYEQYF.

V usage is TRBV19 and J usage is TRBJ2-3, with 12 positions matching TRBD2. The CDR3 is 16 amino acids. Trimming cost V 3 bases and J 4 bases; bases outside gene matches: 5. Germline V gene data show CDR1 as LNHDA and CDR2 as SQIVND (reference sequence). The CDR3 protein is CASSIWLAGGPDTQYF. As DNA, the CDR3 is TGTGCCAGTAGTATTTGGCTAGCGGGAGGGCCAGATACGCAGTATTTT.

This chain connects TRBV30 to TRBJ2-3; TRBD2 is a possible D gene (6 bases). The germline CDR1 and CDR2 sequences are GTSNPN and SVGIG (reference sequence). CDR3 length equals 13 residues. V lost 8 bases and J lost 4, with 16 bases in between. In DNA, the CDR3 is TGTGCCGGCGGAGGGAGGCAGGCAGATACGCAGTATTTT. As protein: CAGGGRQADTQYF.

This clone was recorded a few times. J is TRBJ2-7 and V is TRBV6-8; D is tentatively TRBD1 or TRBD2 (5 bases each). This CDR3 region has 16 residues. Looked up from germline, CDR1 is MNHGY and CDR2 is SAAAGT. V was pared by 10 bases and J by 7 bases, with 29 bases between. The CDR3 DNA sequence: TGTGCCATCTCGGCCCGTGACGGGGCTTCGAATGAGGAGCAGTACTTC. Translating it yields CAISARDGASNEEQYF.

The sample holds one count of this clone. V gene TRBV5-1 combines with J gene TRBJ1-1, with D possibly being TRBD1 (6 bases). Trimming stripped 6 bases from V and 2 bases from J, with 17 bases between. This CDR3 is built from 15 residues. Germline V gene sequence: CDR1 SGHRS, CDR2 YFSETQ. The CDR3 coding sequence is TGCGCCAGCACCCCACGGGGGCAGGGAAACACTGAAGCTTTCTTT. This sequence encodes CASTPRGQGNTEAFF.

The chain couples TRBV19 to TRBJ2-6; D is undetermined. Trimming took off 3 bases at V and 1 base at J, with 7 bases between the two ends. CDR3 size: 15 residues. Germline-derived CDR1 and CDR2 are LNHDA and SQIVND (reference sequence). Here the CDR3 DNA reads TGTGCCAGTAGTATTATCAGGTCTGGGGCCAACGTCCTGACTTTC. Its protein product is CASSIIRSGANVLTF.

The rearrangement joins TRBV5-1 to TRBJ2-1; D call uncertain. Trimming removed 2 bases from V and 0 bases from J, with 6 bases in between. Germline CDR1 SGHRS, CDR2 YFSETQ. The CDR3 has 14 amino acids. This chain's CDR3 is CASSLMSSYNEQFF. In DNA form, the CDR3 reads TGCGCCAGCAGCTTAATGAGCTCCTACAATGAGCAGTTCTTC.

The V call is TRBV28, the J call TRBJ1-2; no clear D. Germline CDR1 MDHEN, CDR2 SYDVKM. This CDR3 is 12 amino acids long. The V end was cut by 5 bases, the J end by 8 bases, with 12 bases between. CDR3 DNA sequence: TGTGCCAGCAGTGGTGCAGGAAACGGCTACACCTTC. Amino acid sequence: CASSGAGNGYTF.

CDR3 in amino acids: CAWSRLSTEAFF. The CDR3 nucleotides read TGTGCCTGGAGCCGACTGAGCACTGAAGCTTTCTTT. The V gene is TRBV30, the J gene TRBJ1-1; D uncertain. Trimming stripped 3 bases from V and 4 bases from J, with 9 bases between. The germline gives CDR1 GTSNPN, CDR2 SVGIG (reference sequence). The CDR3 has 12 residues.

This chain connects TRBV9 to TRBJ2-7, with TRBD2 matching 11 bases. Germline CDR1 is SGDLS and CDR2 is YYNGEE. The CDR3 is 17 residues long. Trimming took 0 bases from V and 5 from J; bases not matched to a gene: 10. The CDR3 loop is CASSVDMTSGIVHEQYF. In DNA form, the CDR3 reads TGTGCCAGCAGCGTAGATATGACTAGCGGGATCGTCCACGAGCAGTACTTC.

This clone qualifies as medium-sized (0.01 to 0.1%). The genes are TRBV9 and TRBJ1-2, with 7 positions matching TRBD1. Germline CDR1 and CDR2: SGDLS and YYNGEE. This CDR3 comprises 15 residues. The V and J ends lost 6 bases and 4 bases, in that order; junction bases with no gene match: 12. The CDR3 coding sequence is TGTGCCAGCACTTTGGGAGGGGGCCCCAGCTATGGCTACACCTTC. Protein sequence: CASTLGGGPSYGYTF.

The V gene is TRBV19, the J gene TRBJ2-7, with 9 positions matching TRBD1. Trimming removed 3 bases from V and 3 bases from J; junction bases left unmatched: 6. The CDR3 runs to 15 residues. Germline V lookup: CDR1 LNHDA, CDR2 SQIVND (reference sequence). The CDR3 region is CASSISGQGYYEQYF. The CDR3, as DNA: TGTGCCAGTAGTATTAGCGGACAGGGGTACTACGAGCAGTACTTC.

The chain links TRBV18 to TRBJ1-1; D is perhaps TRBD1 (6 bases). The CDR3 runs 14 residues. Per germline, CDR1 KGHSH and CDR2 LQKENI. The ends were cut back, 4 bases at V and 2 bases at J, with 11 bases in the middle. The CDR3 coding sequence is TGTGCCAGCTCACTGGGGGCGGGAAACACTGAAGCTTTCTTT. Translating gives CASSLGAGNTEAFF.

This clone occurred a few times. CDR3 coding DNA: TGTGCCAGCAGCAAAGGGACAGGGAACACCGGGGAGCTGTTTTTT. This sequence encodes CASSKGTGNTGELFF. This sequence joins TRBV11-3 and TRBJ2-2; TRBD1 aligns across 8 bases. Losses at the gene ends were 5 bases for V and 1 base for J; bases not matched to a gene: 3. This CDR3 has 15 amino acids. Germline CDR1 SGHNT, CDR2 YENEEA.

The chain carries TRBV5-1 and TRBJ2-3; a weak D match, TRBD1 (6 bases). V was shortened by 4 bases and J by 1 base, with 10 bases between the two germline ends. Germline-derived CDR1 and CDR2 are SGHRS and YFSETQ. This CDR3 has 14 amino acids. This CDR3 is CASSLRQGTDTQYF. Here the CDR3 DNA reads TGCGCCAGCAGCCTAAGACAGGGCACAGATACGCAGTATTTT. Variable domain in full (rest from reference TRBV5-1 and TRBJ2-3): KAGVTQTPRYLIKTRGQQVTLSCSPISGHRSVSWYQQTPGQGLQFLFEYFSETQRNKGNFPGRFSGRQFSNSRSEMNVSTLELGDSALYLCASSLRQGTDTQYFGPGTRLTVL.

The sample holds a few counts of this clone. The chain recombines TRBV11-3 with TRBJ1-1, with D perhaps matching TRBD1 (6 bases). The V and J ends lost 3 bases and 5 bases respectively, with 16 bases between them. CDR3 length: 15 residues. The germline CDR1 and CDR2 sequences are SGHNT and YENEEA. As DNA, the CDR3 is TGTGCCAGCAGCTTGACAGGTTCAAGGGCTACTGAAGCTTTCTTT. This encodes CASSLTGSRATEAFF.

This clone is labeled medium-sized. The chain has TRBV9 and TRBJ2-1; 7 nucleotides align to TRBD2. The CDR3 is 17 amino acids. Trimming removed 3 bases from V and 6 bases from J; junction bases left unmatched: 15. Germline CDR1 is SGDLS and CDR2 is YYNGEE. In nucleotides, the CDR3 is TGTGCCAGCAGCGCACGCGGCGGGGGACTGGAATTCAATGAGCAGTTCTTC. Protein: CASSARGGGLEFNEQFF.

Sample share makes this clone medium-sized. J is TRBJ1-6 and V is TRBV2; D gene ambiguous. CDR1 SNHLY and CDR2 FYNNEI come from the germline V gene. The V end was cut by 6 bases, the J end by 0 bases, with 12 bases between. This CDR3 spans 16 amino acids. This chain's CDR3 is CASSPAGSSYNSPLHF. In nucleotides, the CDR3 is TGTGCCAGCAGCCCGGCGGGGAGCTCCTATAATTCACCCCTCCACTTT.

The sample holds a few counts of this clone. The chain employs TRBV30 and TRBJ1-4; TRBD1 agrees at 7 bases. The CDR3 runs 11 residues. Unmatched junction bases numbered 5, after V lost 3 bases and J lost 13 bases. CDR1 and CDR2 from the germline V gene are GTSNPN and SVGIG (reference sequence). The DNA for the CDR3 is TGTGCCTGGAGGGCAGGGGGTCCACTGTTTTTT. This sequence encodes CAWRAGGPLFF.

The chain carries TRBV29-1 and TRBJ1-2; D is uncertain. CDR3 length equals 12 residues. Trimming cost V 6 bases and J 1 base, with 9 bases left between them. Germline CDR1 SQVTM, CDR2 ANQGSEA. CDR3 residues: CSVSTSNYGYTF. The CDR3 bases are TGCAGCGTCTCGACAAGTAACTATGGCTACACCTTC.

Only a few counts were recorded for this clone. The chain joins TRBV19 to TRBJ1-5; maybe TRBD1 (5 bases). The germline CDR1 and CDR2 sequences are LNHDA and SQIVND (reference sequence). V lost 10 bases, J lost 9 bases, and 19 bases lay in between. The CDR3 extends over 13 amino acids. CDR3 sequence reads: CATIPQDFGPQHF. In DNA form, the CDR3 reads TGTGCCACCATACCACAGGATTTCGGGCCCCAGCATTTT.

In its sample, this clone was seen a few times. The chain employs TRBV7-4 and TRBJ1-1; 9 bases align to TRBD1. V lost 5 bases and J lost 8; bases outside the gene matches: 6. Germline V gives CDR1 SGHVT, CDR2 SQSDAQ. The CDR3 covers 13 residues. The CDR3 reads CASSPRGTGEAFF. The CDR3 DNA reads TGTGCCAGCAGCCCCCGGGGGACAGGGGAAGCTTTCTTT.

The CDR3 DNA sequence: TGTGCCAGCACCCCGACAGGGGGCTCCCCCCATGGCTACACCTTC. Translating gives CASTPTGGSPHGYTF. The chain employs TRBV11-3 and TRBJ1-2, with TRBD1 matching over 10 bases. J was trimmed by 6 bases and V by 7 bases; bases with no gene match: 11. The CDR3 extends over 15 amino acids. Per germline, CDR1 SGHNT and CDR2 YENEEA.

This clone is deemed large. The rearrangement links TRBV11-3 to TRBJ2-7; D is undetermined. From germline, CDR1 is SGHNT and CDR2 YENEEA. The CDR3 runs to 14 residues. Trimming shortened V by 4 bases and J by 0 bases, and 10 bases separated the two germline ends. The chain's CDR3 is CASSSRTLSYEQYF. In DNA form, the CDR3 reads TGTGCCAGCAGCTCCCGGACCCTCTCCTACGAGCAGTACTTC.

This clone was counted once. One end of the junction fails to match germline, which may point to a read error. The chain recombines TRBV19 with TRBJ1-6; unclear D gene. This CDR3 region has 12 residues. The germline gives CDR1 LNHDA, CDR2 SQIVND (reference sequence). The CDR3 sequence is CASGSYNLPLHF. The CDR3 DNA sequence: TGTGCCAGCGGGAGTTATAATTTACCCCTCCACTTT.

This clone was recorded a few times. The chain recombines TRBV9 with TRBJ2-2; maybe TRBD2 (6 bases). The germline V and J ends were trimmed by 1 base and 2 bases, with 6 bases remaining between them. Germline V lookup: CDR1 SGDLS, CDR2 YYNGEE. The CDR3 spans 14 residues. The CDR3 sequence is CASSVTSNTGELFF. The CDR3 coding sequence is TGTGCCAGCAGCGTAACTAGCAACACCGGGGAGCTGTTTTTT.